This TCR beta chain was found in a study of OX40 agonist ivuxolimab in advanced cancers. Study-level information: The patients got ivuxolimab, which is an agonistic anti-OX40 (CD134) antibody. Of mixed ages from about 20 to 85 and averaging approximately 60 years, the group was about 80% male.

Study observations and caveats: Expanded peripheral T-cell antigen specificity went undetermined. Also present in some nonresponders was a low level of normalized T-cell clonal expansion.

V lost 0 bases and J 7 bases, leaving 15 bases between the germline ends. In germline, CDR1 is WNHNN, CDR2 SYGVQD (reference sequence). The CDR3 has 15 residues. Points on this clone: Its antigen is not known.

Libraries were prepared by immunoSEQ multiplex PCR; TCRdb keeps only in-frame clonotypes and omits some of them. The sample yields around 94,000 clones, roughly 84% seen once. The receptor comes from an adult with an advanced solid tumor such as melanoma, head and neck, liver or kidney cancer. This specimen was CD4+ or CD8+ T cells sorted from blood, taken in a trial of the OX40 agonist ivuxolimab. The V and J genes are TRBV10-1 and TRBJ2-5; D is perhaps TRBD1 or TRBD2 (5 bases each). The CDR3 DNA reads as TGCGCCAGCAGTGAGTCGAGGGCGGAAAGGGGGACCCAGTACTTC. Translation: CASSESRAERGTQYF.